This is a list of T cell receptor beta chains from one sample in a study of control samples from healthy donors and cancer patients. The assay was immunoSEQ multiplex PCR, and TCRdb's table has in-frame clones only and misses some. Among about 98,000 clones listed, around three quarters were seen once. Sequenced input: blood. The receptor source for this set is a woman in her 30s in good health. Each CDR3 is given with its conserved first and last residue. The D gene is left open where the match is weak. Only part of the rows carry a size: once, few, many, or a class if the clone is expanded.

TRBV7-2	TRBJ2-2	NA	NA	TGTGCCAGCAGCACAAAAAAGGGTCCCGGGGAGCTGTTTTTT	CASSTKKGPGELFF
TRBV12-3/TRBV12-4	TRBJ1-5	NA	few	TGTGCCAGCAGTTTGGGGGATATTCAGCCCCAGCATTTT	CASSLGDIQPQHF
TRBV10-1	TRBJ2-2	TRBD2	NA	TGCGCCAGCAGGGCTAGCGGGGGGGCGAGCACCGGGGAGCTGTTTTTT	CASRASGGASTGELFF
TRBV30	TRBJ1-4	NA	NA	TGTGCCTGGAGTGTCTCAGGTCATGGAAAACTGTTTTTT	CAWSVSGHGKLFF
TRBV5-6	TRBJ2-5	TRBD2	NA	TGTGCCAGCAGCGAAACTAGCGTGTGGTGGGAGACCCAGTACTTC	CASSETSVWWETQYF
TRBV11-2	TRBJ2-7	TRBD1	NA	TGTGCCAGCAGCGTCGACAGGGGGAATATCGAGCAGTACTTC	CASSVDRGNIEQYF
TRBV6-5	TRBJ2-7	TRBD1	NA	TGTGCCAGCAGTCGGGACAGGGGGTACGAGCAGTACTTC	CASSRDRGYEQYF
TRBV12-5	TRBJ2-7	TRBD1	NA	TGTGCTAGTGGTCCCGGGGACAGGGGATCATACGAGCAGTACTTC	CASGPGDRGSYEQYF
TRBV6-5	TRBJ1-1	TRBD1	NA	TGTGCCACGCAACCCTGGGGCAGGGGGGTCACTGAAGCTTTCTTT	CATQPWGRGVTEAFF
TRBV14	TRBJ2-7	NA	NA	TGTGCCAGCAGACTGACAGGGAGGTACGAGCAGTACTTC	CASRLTGRYEQYF
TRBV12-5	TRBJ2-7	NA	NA	TGTGCTAGTGGCCCGAAAGGAGAACCCACCTACGAGCAGTACTTC	CASGPKGEPTYEQYF
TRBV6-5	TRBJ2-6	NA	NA	TGTGCCAGCACAAGCCCGGGCTCTGGGGCCAACGTCCTGACTTTC	CASTSPGSGANVLTF
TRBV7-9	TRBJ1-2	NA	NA	TGTGCCAGCAGCACTGGATTGAACTATGGCTACACCTTC	CASSTGLNYGYTF
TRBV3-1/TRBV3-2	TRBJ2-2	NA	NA	TGTGCCAGCAGCCTACCGCGCCGGCCCGGGGAGCTGTTTTTT	CASSLPRRPGELFF
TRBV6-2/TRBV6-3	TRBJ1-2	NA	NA	TGTGCCAGCAGTTACGGGACACAATCTTCTAACTATGGCTACACCTTC	CASSYGTQSSNYGYTF
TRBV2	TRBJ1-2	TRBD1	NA	TGTGCCAGCAGTGAGAGGATAAGGGGACAGGCGTCTAGTTCTCTCCGCCTGGCCTATGGCTACACCTTC	CASSERIRGQASSSLRLAYGYTF
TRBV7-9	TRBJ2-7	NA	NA	TGTGCCAGCAGTCCGTCCTACGAGCAGTACTTC	CASSPSYEQYF
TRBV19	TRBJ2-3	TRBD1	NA	TGTGCCAGTAGTCTGAAGACAGGGGGGTTAACAGATACGCAGTATTTT	CASSLKTGGLTDTQYF
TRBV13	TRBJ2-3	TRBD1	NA	TGTGCCAGCAGCTCCTGGACAGGGGGCGGAGATACGCAGTATTTT	CASSSWTGGGDTQYF
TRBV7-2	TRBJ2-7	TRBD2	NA	TGTGCCAGCAGCTTAGCGGGGGGGAACTACGAGCAGTACTTC	CASSLAGGNYEQYF